What follows are 3 T cell receptor beta chains derived from one specimen sequenced in a study of T cell responses to AZD1222 COVID-19 vaccine. The table came from immunoSEQ multiplex PCR; TCRdb's copy has only in-frame clones and leaves some out. The repertoire includes 50,000 or so clones, around nine tenths of them detected once, and approximately 5% sits in the top ten. The material sequenced was peripheral blood, taken 28 days after the second AZD1222 dose. These receptors originate from an adult who received the AZD1222 COVID-19 vaccine.

The rearrangement links TRBV2 to TRBJ2-7, with a weak D call TRBD2 (5 bases). Germline-derived CDR1 and CDR2 are SNHLY and FYNNEI. The CDR3 contains 13 residues. The V and J ends lost 6 bases and 2 bases respectively, with 11 bases between them. DNA for the CDR3: TGTGCCAGCAGGGCCGGGAACCCCTACGAGCAGTACTTC. It specifies CASRAGNPYEQYF.

This chain links TRBV12-3 or TRBV12-4 with TRBJ1-5, with no clear D. The ends were cut back, 6 bases at V and 3 bases at J, with 6 bases in the middle. This CDR3 has 12 residues. CDR3: CASSYPNQPQHF. The DNA for the CDR3 is TGTGCCAGCAGCTACCCCAATCAGCCCCAGCATTTT.

The CDR3 DNA reads TGTGCCAGCAACCCCGGGACTAGCGGGGGGGCCAGGGAGCAGTACTTC. This encodes CASNPGTSGGAREQYF. The rearrangement joins TRBV9 to TRBJ2-7, with 16 bases lining up with TRBD2. Germline V gene lookup returns CDR1 SGDLS and CDR2 YYNGEE. This CDR3 has 16 residues. The trim removed 6 bases at V and 7 bases at J, leaving 10 bases unmatched.